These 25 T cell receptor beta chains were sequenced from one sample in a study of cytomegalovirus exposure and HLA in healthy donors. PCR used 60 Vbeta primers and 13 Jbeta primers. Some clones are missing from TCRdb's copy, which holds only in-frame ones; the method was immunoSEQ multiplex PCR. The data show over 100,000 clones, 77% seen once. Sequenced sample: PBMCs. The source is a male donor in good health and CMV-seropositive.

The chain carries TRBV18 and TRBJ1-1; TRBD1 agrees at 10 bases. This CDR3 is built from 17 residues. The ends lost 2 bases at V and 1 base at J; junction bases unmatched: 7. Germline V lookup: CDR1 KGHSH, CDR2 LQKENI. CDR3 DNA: TGTGCCAGCTCACCAGCCGGGACAGGGGTTCAGAACACTGAAGCTTTCTTT. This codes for CASSPAGTGVQNTEAFF.

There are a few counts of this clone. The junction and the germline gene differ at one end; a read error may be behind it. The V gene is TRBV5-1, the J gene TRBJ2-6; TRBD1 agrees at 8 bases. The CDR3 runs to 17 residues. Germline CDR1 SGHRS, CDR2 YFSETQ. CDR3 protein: CASTGQGGFSGANGLTF. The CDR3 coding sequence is TGCGCCAGCACCGGACAGGGCGGGTTCTCTGGGGCCAACGGCCTGACTTTC.

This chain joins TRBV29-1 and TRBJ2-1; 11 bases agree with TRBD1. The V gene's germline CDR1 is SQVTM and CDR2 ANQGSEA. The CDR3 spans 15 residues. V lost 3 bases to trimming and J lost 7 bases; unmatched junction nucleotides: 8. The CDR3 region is CSVESRTGGWNEQFF. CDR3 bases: TGCAGCGTTGAGTCGAGGACAGGGGGCTGGAATGAGCAGTTCTTC.

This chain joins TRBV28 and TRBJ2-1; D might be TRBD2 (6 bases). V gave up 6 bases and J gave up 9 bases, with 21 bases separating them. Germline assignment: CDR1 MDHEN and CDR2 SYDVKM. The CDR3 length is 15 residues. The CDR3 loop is CASRTGDAMGGEQFF. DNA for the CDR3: TGTGCCAGCAGAACGGGGGACGCGATGGGCGGTGAGCAGTTCTTC.

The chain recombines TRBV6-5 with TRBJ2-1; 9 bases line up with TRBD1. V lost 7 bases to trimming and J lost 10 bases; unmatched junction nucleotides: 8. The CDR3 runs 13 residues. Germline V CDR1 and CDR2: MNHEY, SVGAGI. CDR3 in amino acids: CASIRQGGREQFF. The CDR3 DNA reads TGTGCCAGCATCAGACAGGGGGGGAGGGAGCAGTTCTTC.

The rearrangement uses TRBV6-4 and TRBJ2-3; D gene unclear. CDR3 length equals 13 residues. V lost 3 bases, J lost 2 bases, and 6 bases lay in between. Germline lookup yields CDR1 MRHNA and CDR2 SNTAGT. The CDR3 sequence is CASSESSTDTQYF. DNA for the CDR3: TGTGCCAGCAGTGAGAGCTCCACAGATACGCAGTATTTT.

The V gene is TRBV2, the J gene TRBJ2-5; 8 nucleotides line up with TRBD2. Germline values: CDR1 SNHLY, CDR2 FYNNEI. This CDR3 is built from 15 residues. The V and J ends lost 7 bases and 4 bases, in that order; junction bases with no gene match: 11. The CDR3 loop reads CASIKEAGDPETQYF. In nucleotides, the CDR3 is TGTGCCAGCATCAAGGAAGCGGGGGACCCAGAGACCCAGTACTTC.

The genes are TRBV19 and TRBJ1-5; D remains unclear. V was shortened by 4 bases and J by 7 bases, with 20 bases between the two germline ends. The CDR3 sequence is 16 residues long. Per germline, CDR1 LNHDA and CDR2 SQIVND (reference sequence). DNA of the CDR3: TGTGCCAGTAGTAGCAACCGGGCAAGCGGGCGCCAGCCCCAGCATTTT. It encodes CASSSNRASGRQPQHF. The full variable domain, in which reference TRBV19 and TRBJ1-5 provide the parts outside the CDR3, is DGGITQSPKYLFRKEGQNVTLSCEQNLNHDAMYWYRQDPGQGLRLIYYSQIVNDFQKGDIAEGYSVSREKKESFPLTVTSAQKNPTAFYLCASSSNRASGRQPQHFGDGTRLSIL.

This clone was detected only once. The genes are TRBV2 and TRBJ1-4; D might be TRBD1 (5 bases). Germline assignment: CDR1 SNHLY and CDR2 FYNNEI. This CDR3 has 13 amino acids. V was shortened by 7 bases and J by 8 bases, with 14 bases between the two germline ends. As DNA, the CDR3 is TGTGCCAGCATTTGGACAAAAGGGGAAAAACTGTTTTTT. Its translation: CASIWTKGEKLFF.

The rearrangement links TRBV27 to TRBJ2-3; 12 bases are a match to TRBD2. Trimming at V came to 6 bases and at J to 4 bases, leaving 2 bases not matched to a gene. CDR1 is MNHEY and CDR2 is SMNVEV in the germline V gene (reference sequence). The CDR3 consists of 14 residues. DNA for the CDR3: TGTGCCAGCAGACTAGCGGGGGGTGCAGATACGCAGTATTTT. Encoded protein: CASRLAGGADTQYF.

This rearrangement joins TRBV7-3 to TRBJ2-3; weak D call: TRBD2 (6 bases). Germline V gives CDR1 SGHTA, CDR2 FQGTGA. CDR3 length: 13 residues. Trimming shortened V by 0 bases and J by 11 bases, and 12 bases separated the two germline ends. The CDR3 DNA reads TGTGCCAGCAGCTTAACGACACTAGCAGAGCAGTATTTT. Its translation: CASSLTTLAEQYF.

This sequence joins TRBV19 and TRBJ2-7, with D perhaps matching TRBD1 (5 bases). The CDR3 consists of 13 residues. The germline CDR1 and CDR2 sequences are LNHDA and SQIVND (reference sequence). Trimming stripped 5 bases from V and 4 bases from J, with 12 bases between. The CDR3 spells CASSLLGAYEQYF. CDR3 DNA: TGTGCCAGTAGTCTTCTAGGGGCATACGAGCAGTACTTC. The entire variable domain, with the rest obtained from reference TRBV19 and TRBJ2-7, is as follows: DGGITQSPKYLFRKEGQNVTLSCEQNLNHDAMYWYRQDPGQGLRLIYYSQIVNDFQKGDIAEGYSVSREKKESFPLTVTSAQKNPTAFYLCASSLLGAYEQYFGPGTRLTVT.

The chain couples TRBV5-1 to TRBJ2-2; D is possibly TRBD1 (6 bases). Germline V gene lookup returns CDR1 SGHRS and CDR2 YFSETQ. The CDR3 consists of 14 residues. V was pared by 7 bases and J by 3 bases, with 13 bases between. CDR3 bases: TGCGCCAGCGGCACAGGGACCCACACCGGGGAGCTGTTTTTT. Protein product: CASGTGTHTGELFF.

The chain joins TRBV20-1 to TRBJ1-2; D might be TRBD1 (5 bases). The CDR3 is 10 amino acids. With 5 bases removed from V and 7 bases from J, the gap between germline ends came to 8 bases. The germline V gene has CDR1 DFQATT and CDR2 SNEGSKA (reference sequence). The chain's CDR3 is CSAQQVGYTF. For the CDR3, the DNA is TGCAGTGCTCAACAGGTTGGCTACACCTTC.

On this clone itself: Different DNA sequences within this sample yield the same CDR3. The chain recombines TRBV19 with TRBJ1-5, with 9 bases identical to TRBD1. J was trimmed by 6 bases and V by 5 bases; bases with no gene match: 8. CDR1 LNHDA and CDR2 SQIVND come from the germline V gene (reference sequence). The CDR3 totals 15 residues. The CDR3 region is CASSEQGASVQPQHF. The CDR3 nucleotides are TGTGCCAGTAGTGAACAGGGGGCATCGGTTCAGCCCCAGCATTTT. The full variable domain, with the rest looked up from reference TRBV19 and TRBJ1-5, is DGGITQSPKYLFRKEGQNVTLSCEQNLNHDAMYWYRQDPGQGLRLIYYSQIVNDFQKGDIAEGYSVSREKKESFPLTVTSAQKNPTAFYLCASSEQGASVQPQHFGDGTRLSIL.

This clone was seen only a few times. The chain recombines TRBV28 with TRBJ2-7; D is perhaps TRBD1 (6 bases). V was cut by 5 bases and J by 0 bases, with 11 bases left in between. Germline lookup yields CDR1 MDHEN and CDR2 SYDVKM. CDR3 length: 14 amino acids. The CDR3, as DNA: TGTGCCAGCAGTCATGACAGGAACTCCTACGAGCAGTACTTC. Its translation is CASSHDRNSYEQYF.

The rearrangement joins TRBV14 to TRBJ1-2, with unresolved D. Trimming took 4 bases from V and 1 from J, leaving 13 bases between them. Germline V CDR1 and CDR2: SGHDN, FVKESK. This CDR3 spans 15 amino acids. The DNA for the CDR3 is TGTGCCAGCAGCCCATATCGGTACAGTAACTATGGCTACACCTTC. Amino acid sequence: CASSPYRYSNYGYTF.

The CDR3 DNA reads TGTGCCAGCAGTCGCCGAAGGGACAGCTCCTATAATTCACCCCTCCACTTT. It specifies CASSRRRDSSYNSPLHF. The chain links TRBV28 to TRBJ1-6; 7 bases agree with TRBD1. The V segment lost 5 bases and the J segment 0 bases; nucleotides outside the gene matches: 7. Germline V gives CDR1 MDHEN, CDR2 SYDVKM. The CDR3 is made up of 17 amino acids.

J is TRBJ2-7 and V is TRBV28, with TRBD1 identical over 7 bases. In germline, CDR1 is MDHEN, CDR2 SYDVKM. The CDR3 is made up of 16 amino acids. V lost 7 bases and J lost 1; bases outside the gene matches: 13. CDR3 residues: CASTVGTDEFSYEQYF. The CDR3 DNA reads TGTGCCAGCACCGTGGGGACAGATGAGTTTTCCTACGAGCAGTACTTC.

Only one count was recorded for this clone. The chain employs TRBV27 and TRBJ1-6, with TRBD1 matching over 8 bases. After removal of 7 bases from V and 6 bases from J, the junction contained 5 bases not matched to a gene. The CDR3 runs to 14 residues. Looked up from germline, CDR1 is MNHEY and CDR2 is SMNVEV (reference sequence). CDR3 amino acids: CASTLQGVNSPLHF. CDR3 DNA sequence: TGTGCCAGCACCTTACAGGGGGTTAATTCACCCCTCCACTTT.

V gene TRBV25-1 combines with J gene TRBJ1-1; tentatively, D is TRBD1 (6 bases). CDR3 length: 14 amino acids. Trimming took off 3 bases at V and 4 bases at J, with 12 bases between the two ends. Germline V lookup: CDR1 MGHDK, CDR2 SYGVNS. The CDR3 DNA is TGTGCCAGCAGTGACCCAGGGGCCCTCACTGAAGCTTTCTTT. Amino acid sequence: CASSDPGALTEAFF.

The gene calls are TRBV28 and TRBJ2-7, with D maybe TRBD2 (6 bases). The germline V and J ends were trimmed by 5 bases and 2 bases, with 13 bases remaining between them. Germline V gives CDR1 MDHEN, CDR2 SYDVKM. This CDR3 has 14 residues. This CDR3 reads CASSPSGVPYEQYF. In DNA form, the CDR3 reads TGTGCCAGCAGTCCTTCGGGAGTTCCCTACGAGCAGTACTTC.

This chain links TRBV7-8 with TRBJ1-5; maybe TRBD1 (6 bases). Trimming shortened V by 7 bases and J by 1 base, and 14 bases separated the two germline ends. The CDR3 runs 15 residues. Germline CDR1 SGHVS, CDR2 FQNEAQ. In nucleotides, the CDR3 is TGTGCCAGCAAACCGGGGGGGGCCAGCAATCAGCCCCAGCATTTT. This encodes CASKPGGASNQPQHF.

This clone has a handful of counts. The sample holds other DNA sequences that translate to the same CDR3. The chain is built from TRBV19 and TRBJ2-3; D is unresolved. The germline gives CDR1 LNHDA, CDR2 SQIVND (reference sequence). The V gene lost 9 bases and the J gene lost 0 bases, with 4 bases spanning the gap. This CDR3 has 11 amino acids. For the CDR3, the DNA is TGTGCCAGCGGTAGCACAGATACGCAGTATTTT. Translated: CASGSTDTQYF.

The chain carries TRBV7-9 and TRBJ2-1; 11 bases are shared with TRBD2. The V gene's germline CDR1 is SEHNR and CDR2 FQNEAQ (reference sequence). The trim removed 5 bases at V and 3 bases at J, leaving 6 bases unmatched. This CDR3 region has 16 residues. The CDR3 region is CASSLTSGRNYNEQFF. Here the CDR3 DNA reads TGTGCCAGCAGCCTAACTAGCGGGAGAAACTACAATGAGCAGTTCTTC.